The present T cell receptor (beta chain) was sequenced within a study of blood T cell repertoires in COVID-19. Background on the study: Sites in the United States, Italy and Spain provided acute and convalescent COVID-19 samples.

In the study's own analysis: Amplification of reference gene primers provided the estimated nucleated cell counts. TCRdb's table, derived via immunoSEQ multiplex PCR, lists solely in-frame clones and lacks some. V, J and clone size were drawn from that table, and D and trimming were deduced from the DNA. Altogether 270,000 or so clones are present, around 86% being singletons, with the ten largest covering 2.5% to 3%. The CDR3 loop spans 15 amino acids. Trimming pared 1 base from V and 2 bases from J, leaving 9 bases between. Germline V gives CDR1 SGHTA, CDR2 FQGNSA. The J gene is TRBJ1-3, the V gene TRBV7-2; D remains unclear. This clonotype originated in a woman aged 55 to 70 with active or convalescent COVID-19. The sample was peripheral blood. The CDR3 loop reads CASSLVRVPGNTIYF. The CDR3 coding sequence is TGTGCCAGCAGCTTAGTTCGGGTCCCTGGAAACACCATATATTTT.